This TCR beta chain was captured in a study of blood T cell repertoires in COVID-19. Study context: Acute-phase and convalescent COVID-19 samples originated in the United States, Italy and Spain. Sample material is recorded as cDNA or gDNA derived from T cells, B-cell-depleted T cells, or PBMCs.

The CDR3 is 14 amino acids. Trimming took off 8 bases at V and 2 bases at J, with 14 bases between the two ends. Germline loops: CDR1 SGHAT, CDR2 FQNNGV. As processed by the authors: Amplifying reference gene primers gave estimates of nucleated cell counts. Generated by immunoSEQ multiplex PCR, the TCRdb table keeps only in-frame clones and is missing some. From that table come the V and J calls and clone size; the DNA was used to work out D and trimming. Of around 130,000 clones detected, around 87% appear once; the ten largest clones hold 2% to 2.5%. Sample: peripheral blood. The chain has TRBV11-2 and TRBJ2-3; D is perhaps TRBD2 (6 bases). The sequence came from a woman between 50 and 59 years old with acute or convalescent COVID-19. The DNA for the CDR3 is TGTGCCAGCCGACCAGCGGGCTACACAGATACGCAGTATTTT. Protein sequence: CASRPAGYTDTQYF. Supplemented by reference TRBV11-2 and TRBJ2-3, the full variable domain reads EAGVAQSPRYKIIEKRQSVAFWCNPISGHATLYWYQQILGQGPKLLIQFQNNGVVDDSQLPKDRFSAERLKGVDSTLKIQPAKLEDSAVYLCASRPAGYTDTQYFGPGTRLTVL.